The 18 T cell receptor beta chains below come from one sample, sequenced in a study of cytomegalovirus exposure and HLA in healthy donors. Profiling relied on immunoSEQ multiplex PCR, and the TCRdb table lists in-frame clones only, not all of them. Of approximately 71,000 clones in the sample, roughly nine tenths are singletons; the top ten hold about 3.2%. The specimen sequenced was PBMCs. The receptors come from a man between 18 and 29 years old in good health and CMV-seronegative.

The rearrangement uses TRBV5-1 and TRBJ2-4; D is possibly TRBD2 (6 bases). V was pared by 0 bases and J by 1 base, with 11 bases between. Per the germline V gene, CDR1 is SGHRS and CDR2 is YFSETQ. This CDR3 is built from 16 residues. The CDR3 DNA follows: TGCGCCAGCAGCTTGGAGGCTCGGGGGGCCAAAAACATTCAGTACTTC. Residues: CASSLEARGAKNIQYF.

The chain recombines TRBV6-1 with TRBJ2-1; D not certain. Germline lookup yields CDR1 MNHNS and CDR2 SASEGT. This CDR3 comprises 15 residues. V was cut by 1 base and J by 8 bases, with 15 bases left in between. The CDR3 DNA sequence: TGTGCCAGCAGTGAAGAAAGTGCCAGATTGCATGAGCAGTTCTTC. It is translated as CASSEESARLHEQFF.

The CDR3 nucleotides are TGTGCCAGCAGCCTTGGGGGGGGCAAGGGCTCTGGAAACACCATATATTTT. It is translated as CASSLGGGKGSGNTIYF. J is TRBJ1-3 and V is TRBV9; perhaps TRBD1 as D (6 bases). The CDR3 is 17 residues long. V was trimmed by 4 bases and J by 0 bases, leaving 17 bases between them. CDR1 and CDR2 (germline): SGDLS, YYNGEE.

Here the CDR3 DNA reads TGTGCCAGCAGTCCTGGGACACTTACGCAGTATTTT. It codes for CASSPGTLTQYF. V is TRBV6-4 and J is TRBJ2-3; D might be TRBD1 (6 bases). V lost 5 bases to trimming and J lost 8 bases, with 11 bases between them. Germline CDR1 MRHNA, CDR2 SNTAGT. CDR3 length: 12 amino acids.

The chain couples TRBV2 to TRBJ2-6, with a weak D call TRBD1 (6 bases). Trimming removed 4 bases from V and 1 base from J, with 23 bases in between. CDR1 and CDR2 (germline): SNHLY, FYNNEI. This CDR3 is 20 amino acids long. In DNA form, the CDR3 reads TGTGCCAGCAGTGCGTCGGTATGGGGCAGGGGAAGGTCTGGGGCCAACGTCCTGACTTTC. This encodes CASSASVWGRGRSGANVLTF.

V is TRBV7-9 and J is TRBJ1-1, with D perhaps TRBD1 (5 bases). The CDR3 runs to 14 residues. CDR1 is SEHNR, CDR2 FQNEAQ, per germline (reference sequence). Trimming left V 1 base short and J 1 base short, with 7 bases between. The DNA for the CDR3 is TGTGCCAGCAGCTTAGAGCAGGGGAACACTGAAGCTTTCTTT. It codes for CASSLEQGNTEAFF.

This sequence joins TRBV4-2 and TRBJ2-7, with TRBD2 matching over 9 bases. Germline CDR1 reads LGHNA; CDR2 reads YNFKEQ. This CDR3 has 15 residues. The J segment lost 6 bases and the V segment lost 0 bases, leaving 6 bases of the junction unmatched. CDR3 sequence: CASSQDWQREAEQYF. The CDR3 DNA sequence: TGTGCCAGCAGCCAAGATTGGCAGCGGGAGGCCGAGCAGTACTTC.

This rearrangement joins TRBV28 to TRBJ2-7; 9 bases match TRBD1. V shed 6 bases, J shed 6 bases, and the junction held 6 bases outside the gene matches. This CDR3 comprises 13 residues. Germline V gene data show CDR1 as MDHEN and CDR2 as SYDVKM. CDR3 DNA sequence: TGTGCCAGCAGCCCGGGACAGGGTCTCGAGCAGTACTTC. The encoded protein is CASSPGQGLEQYF.

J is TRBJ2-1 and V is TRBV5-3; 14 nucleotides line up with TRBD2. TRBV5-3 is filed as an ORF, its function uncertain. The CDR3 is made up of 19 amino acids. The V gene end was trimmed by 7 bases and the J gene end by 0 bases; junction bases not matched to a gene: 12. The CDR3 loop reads CARVLGLAGESSSYNEQFF. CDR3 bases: TGTGCCAGAGTACTGGGACTAGCGGGAGAGTCGAGCTCCTACAATGAGCAGTTCTTC.

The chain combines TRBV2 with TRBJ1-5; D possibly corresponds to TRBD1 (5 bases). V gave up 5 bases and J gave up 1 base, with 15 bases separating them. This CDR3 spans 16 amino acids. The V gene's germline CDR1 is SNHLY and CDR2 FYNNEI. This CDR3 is CASSKGHSLSNQPQHF. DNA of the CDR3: TGTGCCAGCAGTAAAGGACACTCTCTAAGCAATCAGCCCCAGCATTTT. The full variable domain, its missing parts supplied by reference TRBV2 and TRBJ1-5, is EPEVTQTPSHQVTQMGQEVILRCVPISNHLYFYWYRQILGQKVEFLVSFYNNEISEKSEIFDDQFSVERPDGSNFTLKIRSTKLEDSAMYFCASSKGHSLSNQPQHFGDGTRLSIL.

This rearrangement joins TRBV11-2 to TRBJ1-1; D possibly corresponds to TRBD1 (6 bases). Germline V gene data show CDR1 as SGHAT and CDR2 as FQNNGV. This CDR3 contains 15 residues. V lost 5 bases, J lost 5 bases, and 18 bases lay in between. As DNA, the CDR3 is TGTGCCAGCAGCACGGCGTGGGCAGGGGTTACTGAAGCTTTCTTT. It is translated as CASSTAWAGVTEAFF.

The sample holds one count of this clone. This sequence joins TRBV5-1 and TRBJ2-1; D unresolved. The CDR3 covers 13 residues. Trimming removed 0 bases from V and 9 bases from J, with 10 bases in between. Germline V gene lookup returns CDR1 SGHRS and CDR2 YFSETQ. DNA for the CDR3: TGCGCCAGCAGCTTGGGAACCTCCGGTGAGCAGTTCTTC. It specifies CASSLGTSGEQFF.

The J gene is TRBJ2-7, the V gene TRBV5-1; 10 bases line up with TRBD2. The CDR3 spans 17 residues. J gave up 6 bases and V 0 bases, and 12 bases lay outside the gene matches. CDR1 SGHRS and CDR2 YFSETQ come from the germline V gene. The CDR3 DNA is TGCGCCAGCAGCTTGGTTCTAATTGCTAGCGGGAGTTCCGAGCAGTACTTC. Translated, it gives CASSLVLIASGSSEQYF.

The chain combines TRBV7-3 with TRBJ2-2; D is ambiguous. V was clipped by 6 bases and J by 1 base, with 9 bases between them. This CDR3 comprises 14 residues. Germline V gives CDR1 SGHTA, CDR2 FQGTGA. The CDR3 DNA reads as TGTGCCAGCAGACCCGACTTGAACACCGGGGAGCTGTTTTTT. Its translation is CASRPDLNTGELFF. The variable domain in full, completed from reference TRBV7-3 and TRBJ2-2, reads GAGVSQTPSNKVTEKGKYVELRCDPISGHTALYWYRQSLGQGPEFLIYFQGTGAADDSGLPNDRFFAVRPEGSVSTLKIQRTERGDSAVYLCASRPDLNTGELFFGEGSRLTVL.

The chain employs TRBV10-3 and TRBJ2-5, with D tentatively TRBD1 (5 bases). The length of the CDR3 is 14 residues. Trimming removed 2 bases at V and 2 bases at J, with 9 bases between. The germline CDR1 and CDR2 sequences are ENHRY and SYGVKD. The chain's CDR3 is CAISEDRSQETQYF. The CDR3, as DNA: TGTGCCATCAGTGAGGACAGATCACAAGAGACCCAGTACTTC.

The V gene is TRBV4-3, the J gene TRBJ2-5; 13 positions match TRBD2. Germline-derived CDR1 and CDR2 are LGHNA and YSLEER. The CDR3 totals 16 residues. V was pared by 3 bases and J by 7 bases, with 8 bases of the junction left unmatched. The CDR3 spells CASSHLGTSGTGTQYF. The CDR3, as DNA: TGCGCCAGCAGCCACCTAGGGACTAGCGGGACGGGGACCCAGTACTTC.

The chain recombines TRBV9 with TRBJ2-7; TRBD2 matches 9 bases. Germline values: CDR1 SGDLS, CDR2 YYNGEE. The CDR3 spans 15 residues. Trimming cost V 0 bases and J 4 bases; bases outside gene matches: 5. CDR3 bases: TGTGCCAGCAGCGTAGAGACTAGCGGAACTTACGAGCAGTACTTC. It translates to CASSVETSGTYEQYF.

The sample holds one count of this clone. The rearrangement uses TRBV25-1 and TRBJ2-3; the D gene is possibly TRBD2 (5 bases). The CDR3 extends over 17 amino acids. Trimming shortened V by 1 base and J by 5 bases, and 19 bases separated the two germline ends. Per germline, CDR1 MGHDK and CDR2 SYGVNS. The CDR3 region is CASSELGSTLRGDTQYF. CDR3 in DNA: TGTGCCAGCAGTGAATTAGGCAGCACTCTCCGGGGAGATACGCAGTATTTT.